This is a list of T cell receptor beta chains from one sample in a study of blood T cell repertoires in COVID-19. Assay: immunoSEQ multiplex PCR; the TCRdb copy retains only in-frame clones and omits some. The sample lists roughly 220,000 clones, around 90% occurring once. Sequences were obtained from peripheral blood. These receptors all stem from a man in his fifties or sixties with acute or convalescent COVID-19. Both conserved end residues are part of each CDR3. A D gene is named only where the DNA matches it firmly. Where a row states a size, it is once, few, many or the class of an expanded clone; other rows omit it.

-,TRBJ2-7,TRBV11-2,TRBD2,TGTGCCAGCAGCTTTAATGTGTTAGCGGGGGGTAGGTCCTACGAGCAGTACTTC,CASSFNVLAGGRSYEQYF
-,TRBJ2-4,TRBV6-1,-,TGTGCCAGCAGTGACTTGGGACACCCGGGTTTGGCTGGGGCCAAAAACATTCAGTACTTC,CASSDLGHPGLAGAKNIQYF
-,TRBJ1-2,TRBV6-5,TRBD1,TGTGCCAGCGGGGACAGCCCCTATGGCTACACCTTC,CASGDSPYGYTF
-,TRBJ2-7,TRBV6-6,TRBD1,TGTGCCAGCACCCGGGACAGCTCCTACGAGCAGTACTTC,CASTRDSSYEQYF
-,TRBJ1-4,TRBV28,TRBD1,TGTGCCAGCAGTTTATTACAGGGGGCTGGTGAAAAACTGTTTTTT,CASSLLQGAGEKLFF
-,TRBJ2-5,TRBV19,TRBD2,TGTGCCAGTAGTATAACTAGCGTTGAGACCCAGTACTTC,CASSITSVETQYF
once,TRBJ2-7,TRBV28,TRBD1,TGTGCCAGCACCCTGCCCGGACAGGGAGAGGACGAGCAGTACTTC,CASTLPGQGEDEQYF
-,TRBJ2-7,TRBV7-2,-,TGTGCCAGCAGCTCATTGGACAGACCCTACGAGCAGTACTTC,CASSSLDRPYEQYF
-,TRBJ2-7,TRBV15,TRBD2,TGTGCCACCAGCAGAACTAGCGGGGGCCGCCAGGAGCAGTACTTC,CATSRTSGGRQEQYF
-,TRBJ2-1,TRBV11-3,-,TGTGCCAGCAGCCCAGTCGGCGGCGGTGAGCAGTTCTTC,CASSPVGGGEQFF
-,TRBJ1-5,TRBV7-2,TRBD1,TGTGCCAGCAGCTTAGGAGGGGGACAGGGGAGGCGGCCCCAGCATTTT,CASSLGGGQGRRPQHF